Below, 2 T cell receptor beta chains from the same sample are listed, as sequenced in a study of vaccination and CD4 T cells after COVID-19. Antigens of these TCRs are unknown. Cultured CD4+ T cell DNA underwent sequencing with the Oncomine TCR Beta short-read assay. In TCRdb, the PCR reads were re-called with MiXCR into one record per CDR3 protein. The sample shows roughly 15,000 distinct CDR3 sequences, roughly 29% of them seen only once. Treatment described: approximately nine-day PBMC culture with coronavirus spike peptide pools or control peptides (ViraFEST assay). Material for sequencing was cultured CD4+ T cells from blood. The origin of the receptors is a human donor with COVID-19.

Only a few counts were recorded for this clonotype. The chain is built from TRBV7-6 and TRBJ1-2; D call uncertain. V was cut by 1 base and J by 3 bases, with 21 bases left in between. This CDR3 is built from 18 residues. Germline CDR1 and CDR2: SGHVS and FNYEAQ. The CDR3 here is CASSLEVGGSRGYYGYTF. The CDR3 DNA reads as TGTGCCAGCAGCTTAGAGGTAGGTGGGTCCCGAGGGTACTATGGCTACACCTTC.

The V and J genes are TRBV5-1 and TRBJ1-1, with D unresolved. Trimming removed 0 bases at V and 1 base at J, with 13 bases between. The germline V gene has CDR1 SGHRS and CDR2 YFSETQ. The CDR3 sequence is 16 residues long. Here the CDR3 DNA reads TGCGCCAGCAGCTTGGGGCAGGTTAGCGGGAACACTGAAGCTTTCTTT. The encoded protein is CASSLGQVSGNTEAFF.